This T cell receptor beta chain is from a study of radiotherapy plus CTLA-4 blockade in lung cancer. About the study: Objective responses were observed in around a sixth of patients, and disease control was achieved by roughly 29%.

Only in-frame clones appear in the TCRdb table, and some are missing; sequencing was by immunoSEQ multiplex PCR. The sample includes some 45,000 clones, approximately 76% of them seen just once. CDR1 and CDR2 from the germline V gene are LNHDA and SQIVND (reference sequence). The CDR3 contains 21 residues. V was pared by 7 bases and J by 0 bases, with 31 bases between. V is TRBV19 and J is TRBJ1-5; no clear D. This sequence was found in a human donor with non-small cell lung cancer who had stable disease on radiotherapy plus ipilimumab. This specimen consisted of peripheral blood, obtained from a patient treated with radiotherapy plus ipilimumab. The chain's CDR3 is CASIIPFAGAARAYSNQPQHF. DNA of the CDR3: TGTGCCAGTATAATCCCCTTCGCGGGAGCCGCCCGGGCATATAGCAATCAGCCCCAGCATTTT.